This record covers a single T cell receptor beta chain. The data belong to a study of Ad26.COV2.S vaccination and SARS-CoV-2 variants. CDR3 length: 17 residues. The V end was cut by 6 bases, the J end by 2 bases, with 20 bases between. Germline V lookup: CDR1 KGHSH, CDR2 LQKENI. Treatment reported: some 19 received Ad26.COV2.S at low or high dose, single or two shots; roughly five received placebo; per-sample allocation not given. Sampling was performed 63 days after the first vaccine or placebo injection. Measured with immunoSEQ multiplex PCR; TCRdb has only the in-frame clones, and not every one. This table holds fewer than 900,000 clones, about 89% found once.

The sequence was collected from a person between 18 and 60 years old who received the Ad26.COV2.S COVID-19 vaccine or a placebo. The chain employs TRBV18 and TRBJ2-1, with D possibly TRBD1 on 5 matching bases. Sequences were derived from peripheral blood, sampled in a trial of Ad26.COV2.S vaccine versus placebo. CDR3 in amino acids: CASSLNDAGKAYNEQFF. CDR3 nucleotides: TGTGCCAGCTCTCTCAACGACGCAGGGAAGGCCTACAATGAGCAGTTCTTC.